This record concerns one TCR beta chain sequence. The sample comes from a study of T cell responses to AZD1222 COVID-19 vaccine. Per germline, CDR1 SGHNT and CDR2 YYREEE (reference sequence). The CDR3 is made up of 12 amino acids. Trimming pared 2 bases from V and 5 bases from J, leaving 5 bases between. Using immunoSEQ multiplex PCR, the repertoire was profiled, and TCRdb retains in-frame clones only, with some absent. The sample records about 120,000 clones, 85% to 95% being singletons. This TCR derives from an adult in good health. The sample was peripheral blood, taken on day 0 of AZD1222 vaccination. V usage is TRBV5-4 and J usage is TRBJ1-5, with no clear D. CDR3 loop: CASSFNDQPQHF. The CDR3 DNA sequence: TGTGCCAGCAGCTTTAACGATCAGCCCCAGCATTTT.